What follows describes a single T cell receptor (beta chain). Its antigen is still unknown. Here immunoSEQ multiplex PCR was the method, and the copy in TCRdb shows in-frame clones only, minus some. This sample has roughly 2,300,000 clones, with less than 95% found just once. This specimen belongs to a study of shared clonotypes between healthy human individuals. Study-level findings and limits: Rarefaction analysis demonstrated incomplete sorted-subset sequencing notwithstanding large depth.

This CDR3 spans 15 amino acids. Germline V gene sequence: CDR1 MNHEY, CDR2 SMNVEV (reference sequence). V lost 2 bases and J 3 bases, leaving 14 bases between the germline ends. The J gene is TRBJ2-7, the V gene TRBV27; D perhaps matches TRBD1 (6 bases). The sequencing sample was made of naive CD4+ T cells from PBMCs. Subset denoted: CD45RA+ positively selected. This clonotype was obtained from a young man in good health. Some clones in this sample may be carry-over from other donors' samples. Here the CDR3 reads CASSLRVGASYEQYF. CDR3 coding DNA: TGTGCCAGCAGTTTAAGGGTGGGGGCCAGCTACGAGCAGTACTTC.